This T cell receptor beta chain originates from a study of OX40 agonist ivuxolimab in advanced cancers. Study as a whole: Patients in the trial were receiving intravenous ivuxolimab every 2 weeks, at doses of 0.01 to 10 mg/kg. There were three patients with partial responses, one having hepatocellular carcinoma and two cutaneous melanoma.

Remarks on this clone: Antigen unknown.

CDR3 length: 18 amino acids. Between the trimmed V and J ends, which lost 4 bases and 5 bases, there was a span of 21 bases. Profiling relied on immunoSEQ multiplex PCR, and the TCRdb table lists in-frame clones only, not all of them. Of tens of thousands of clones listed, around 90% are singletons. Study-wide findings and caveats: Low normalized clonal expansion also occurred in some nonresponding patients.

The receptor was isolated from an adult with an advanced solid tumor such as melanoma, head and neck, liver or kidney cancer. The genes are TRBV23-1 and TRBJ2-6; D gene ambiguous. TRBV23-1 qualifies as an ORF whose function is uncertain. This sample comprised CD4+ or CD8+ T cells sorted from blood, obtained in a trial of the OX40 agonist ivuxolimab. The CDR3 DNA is TGCGCCAGCAGTCGATGGCATACGCAACAAAGTCGGGCCAACGTCCTGACTTTC. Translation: CASSRWHTQQSRANVLTF.